These 26 T cell receptor beta chains share one sample of origin, sequenced in a study of monozygotic twins with inflammatory bowel disease. After re-calling the 5' RACE reads, TCRdb lists one entry per CDR3 protein, DNA absent. In all, the sample yields over 35,000 distinct CDR3 sequences. Material: blood. The receptors here all came from a human donor with ulcerative colitis or Crohn's disease, or a healthy co-twin of an affected twin (not recorded which).

The chain carries TRBV20-1 and TRBJ1-1; there is no DNA to check the TCRdb D call of TRBD1. CDR1 is DFQATT, CDR2 SNEGSKA, per germline (reference sequence). The CDR3 contains 14 residues. The CDR3 here is CSARTGERNTEAFF.

The chain employs TRBV25-1 and TRBJ2-7. CDR1 is MGHDK and CDR2 is SYGVNS in the germline V gene. CDR3 length: 13 amino acids. This CDR3 is CASSDDRSYEQYF.

The rearrangement uses TRBV20-1 and TRBJ1-4. In germline, CDR1 is DFQATT, CDR2 SNEGSKA (reference sequence). This CDR3 has 13 amino acids. CDR3 region: CSALGTPEEKLFF.

The chain combines TRBV11-2 with TRBJ1-3; TCRdb returns TRBD1, unconfirmable since there is no DNA. CDR3 size: 18 residues. Germline loops: CDR1 SGHAT, CDR2 FQNNGV. The CDR3 loop reads CASSGWGRETGSGNTIYF.

The chain employs TRBV20-1 and TRBJ1-1. Per the germline V gene, CDR1 is DFQATT and CDR2 is SNEGSKA (reference sequence). The CDR3 consists of 12 residues. CDR3: CSEKSGNTEAFF.

This chain uses TRBV7-9 with TRBJ1-4; the D call from TCRdb, TRBD1, cannot be confirmed without DNA. There are 14 residues in the CDR3. CDR1 and CDR2 (germline): SEHNR, FQNEAQ (reference sequence). CDR3: CASSLLGTGEKLFF.

This chain connects TRBV14 to TRBJ2-1; without DNA, the TCRdb call of TRBD2 cannot be checked. Looked up from germline, CDR1 is SGHDN and CDR2 is FVKESK. The CDR3 contains 14 residues. CDR3 region: CASSHLSGANEQFF.

This chain connects TRBV12-5 to TRBJ2-2. Germline CDR1 reads LGHNT; CDR2 reads FRNRAP. This CDR3 comprises 15 residues. The CDR3 spells CASGLGLTNTGELFF.

J is TRBJ1-4 and V is TRBV7-8; the D call from TCRdb, TRBD1, cannot be confirmed without DNA. Per germline, CDR1 SGHVS and CDR2 FQNEAQ. This CDR3 contains 16 residues. The CDR3 is CASSLVGQGAYRKLFF.

The chain employs TRBV18 and TRBJ2-4; the D call of TRBD2 rests on TCRdb alone, since no DNA is present to check it. The CDR3 length is 18 residues. Per germline, CDR1 KGHSH and CDR2 LQKENI. The CDR3 region is CASSPTFGQGGATNIQYF.

The V gene is TRBV4-1, the J gene TRBJ1-5. Germline lookup yields CDR1 MGHRA and CDR2 YSYEKL. CDR3 length: 16 residues. The CDR3 sequence is CASSQEVLRLNQPQHF.

V usage is TRBV5-4 and J usage is TRBJ2-7. The CDR3 spans 15 residues. The germline V gene encodes CDR1 SGHNT and CDR2 YYREEE (reference sequence). The CDR3 protein is CASSLPTGGSYEQYF.

The CDR3 loop is CASSLGPGGPYYEQYF. The chain couples TRBV7-2 to TRBJ2-7; TCRdb's D gene call, TRBD2, goes unchecked for lack of DNA. CDR1 SGHTA and CDR2 FQGNSA come from the germline V gene. This CDR3 has 16 amino acids.

V and J are TRBV27 and TRBJ1-4; TCRdb indicates TRBD1, and absent DNA this call remains unverified. The germline V gene has CDR1 MNHEY and CDR2 SMNVEV (reference sequence). The length of the CDR3 is 15 residues. CDR3 residues: CASSLRQGKREKLFF. Filled out from reference TRBV27 and TRBJ1-4, the complete variable domain reads EAQVTQNPRYLITVTGKKLTVTCSQNMNHEYMSWYRQDPGLGLRQIYYSMNVEVTDKGDVPEGYKVSRKEKRNFPLILESPSPNQTSLYFCASSLRQGKREKLFFGSGTQLSVL.

The chain employs TRBV20-1 and TRBJ2-2; TCRdb returns TRBD1, unconfirmable since there is no DNA. The CDR3 consists of 15 residues. Germline assignment: CDR1 DFQATT and CDR2 SNEGSKA (reference sequence). CDR3 residues: CSAPDLDRDDGELFF.

The J gene is TRBJ2-5, the V gene TRBV20-1; TCRdb picks TRBD1, but there is no DNA to check that call. The CDR3 is 13 residues long. CDR1 is DFQATT and CDR2 is SNEGSKA in the germline V gene (reference sequence). This chain's CDR3 is CSARGEYQETQYF.

The rearrangement joins TRBV7-2 to TRBJ2-3; TCRdb lists TRBD2, though no DNA is available to test this call. Per germline, CDR1 SGHTA and CDR2 FQGNSA. The CDR3 is 17 residues long. CDR3 region: CASSLVSSGSLTDTQYF.

The V call is TRBV5-4, the J call TRBJ1-1; as DNA is missing, the TRBD1 call by TCRdb cannot be tested. The CDR3 runs 15 residues. Germline lookup yields CDR1 SGHNT and CDR2 YYREEE (reference sequence). The CDR3 sequence: CASSPGALMNTEAFF.

V usage is TRBV6-2 or TRBV6-3 and J usage is TRBJ1-1; TCRdb indicates TRBD1, and absent DNA this call remains unverified. CDR1 and CDR2 (germline): MNHEY, SVGEGT. The CDR3 sequence is 14 residues long. CDR3 protein: CASTEDSANTEAFF.

The gene calls are TRBV27 and TRBJ2-3; TCRdb's assignment of TRBD2 cannot be checked, as there is no DNA. CDR3 length: 13 residues. From germline, CDR1 is MNHEY and CDR2 SMNVEV (reference sequence). This CDR3 is CASGRRGGDTQYF.

The chain couples TRBV6-5 to TRBJ2-2. There are 12 residues in the CDR3. CDR1 and CDR2 from the germline V gene are MNHEY and SVGAGI. The CDR3: CASASYTGELFF.

V is TRBV20-1 and J is TRBJ2-7; TCRdb designates TRBD1, a call that cannot be tested without DNA. CDR1 is DFQATT and CDR2 is SNEGSKA in the germline V gene (reference sequence). The CDR3 is made up of 13 amino acids. Here the CDR3 reads CSASRDRGYEQYF.

The chain couples TRBV27 to TRBJ2-6. This CDR3 contains 14 residues. Germline V gives CDR1 MNHEY, CDR2 SMNVEV (reference sequence). The CDR3 loop reads CASSPNSGANVLTF.

The V gene is TRBV20-1, the J gene TRBJ2-1; TCRdb gives TRBD1 as the D gene, but with no DNA this cannot be confirmed. This CDR3 is 14 amino acids long. Germline assignment: CDR1 DFQATT and CDR2 SNEGSKA (reference sequence). The CDR3 is CSARDPVGYNEQFF.

The chain couples TRBV6-1 to TRBJ2-3; TCRdb calls TRBD2, which cannot be checked without DNA. This CDR3 spans 14 amino acids. Germline V gene data show CDR1 as MNHNS and CDR2 as SASEGT. CDR3 loop: CASKTSFSADTQYF.

This chain uses TRBV30 with TRBJ2-1. Germline values: CDR1 GTSNPN, CDR2 SVGIG (reference sequence). The CDR3 consists of 14 residues. CDR3 sequence reads: CAWVEGGTYNEQFF.